Below, one TCR beta chain is given with its context. This sample is part of a study of blood T cell repertoires in COVID-19. Germline trimming cut 5 bases from V and 1 base from J; bases unmatched to any gene: 3. The germline CDR1 and CDR2 sequences are SGHAT and FQDESV (reference sequence). The CDR3 has 14 residues. Method: immunoSEQ multiplex PCR; TCRdb's copy keeps in-frame clones and lacks some. The repertoire includes some 250,000 clones, over 75% of them detected once, and about 2% sits in the top ten. V is TRBV11-1 and J is TRBJ1-1, with 8 bases that match TRBD1. The sequence derives from a young man who had recovered from COVID-19. The specimen was peripheral blood. CDR3 sequence reads: CASSPGQANTEAFF. Written as DNA, the CDR3 is TGTGCCAGCAGCCCGGGACAGGCGAACACTGAAGCTTTCTTT.